One T cell receptor (beta chain) is described in this entry. Deep-level running was used for the assay. Libraries were prepared by immunoSEQ multiplex PCR; TCRdb keeps only in-frame clonotypes and omits some of them. The table records about 2 million clones, 85% to 95% of them present only once. This sample is drawn from a study of shared clonotypes between healthy human individuals. In the study overall: The donor group consisted of a couple of women and a few men, aged 18 to 49. The study used three CD4 naive, three CD4 memory, two CD8 naive and one CD8 memory plate per donor.

The length of the CDR3 is 13 residues. Between the trimmed V and J ends, which lost 8 bases and 2 bases, there was a span of 10 bases. Germline V CDR1 and CDR2: MNHNS, SASEGT. The J gene is TRBJ1-3, the V gene TRBV6-1, with D tentatively TRBD1 (5 bases). Material for sequencing was naive CD4+ T cells sorted from blood. The subset here: CD45RA+ positively selected. The clonotype was recovered from a man aged 18 to 30 in good health. The CDR3 DNA is TGTGCCAGCGAGAGGGGAACTGGAAACACCATATATTTT. It codes for CASERGTGNTIYF.